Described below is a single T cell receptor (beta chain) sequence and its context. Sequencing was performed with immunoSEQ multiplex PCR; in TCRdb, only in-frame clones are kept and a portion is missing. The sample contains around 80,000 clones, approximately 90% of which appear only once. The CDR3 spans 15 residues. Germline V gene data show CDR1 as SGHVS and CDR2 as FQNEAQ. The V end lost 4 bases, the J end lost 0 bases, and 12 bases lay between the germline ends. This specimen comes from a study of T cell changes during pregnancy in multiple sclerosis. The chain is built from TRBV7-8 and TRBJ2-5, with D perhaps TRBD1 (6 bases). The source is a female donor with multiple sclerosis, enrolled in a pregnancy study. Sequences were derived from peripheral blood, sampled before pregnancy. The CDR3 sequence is CASSSKRTDQETQYF. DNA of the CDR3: TGTGCCAGCAGCTCTAAGCGGACAGACCAAGAGACCCAGTACTTC.